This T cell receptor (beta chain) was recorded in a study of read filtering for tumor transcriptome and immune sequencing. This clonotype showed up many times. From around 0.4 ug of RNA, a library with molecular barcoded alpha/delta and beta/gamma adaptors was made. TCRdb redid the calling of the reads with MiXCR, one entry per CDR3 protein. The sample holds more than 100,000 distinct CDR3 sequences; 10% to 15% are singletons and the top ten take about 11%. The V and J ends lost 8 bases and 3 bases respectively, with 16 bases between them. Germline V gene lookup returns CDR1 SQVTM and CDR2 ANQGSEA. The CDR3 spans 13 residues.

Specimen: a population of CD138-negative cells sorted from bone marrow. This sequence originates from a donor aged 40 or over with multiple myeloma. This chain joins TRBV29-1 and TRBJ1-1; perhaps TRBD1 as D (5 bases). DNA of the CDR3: TGCAGCTTGAGGCGGGACTCCTACACTGAAGCTTTCTTT. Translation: CSLRRDSYTEAFF.